The text below deals with one TCR beta chain. Its antigen target is currently unknown. The input lacks base qualities; no much larger clone sits a single base away. No treatment had been received by any patient before thyroid surgery. The study retrospectively analysed patient clinical samples collected from about 2012 to 2019 using T-cell receptor beta sequencing. CDR1 LNHDA and CDR2 SQIVND were looked up in the germline V gene (reference sequence). V sheds 6 bases and J sheds 5 bases, leaving 26 bases between their ends. The CDR3 measures 17 amino acids from cysteine to phenylalanine. The read is trimmed to its CDR3 DNA, 51 bases read in frame from base 1. The sample comes from a study of metastatic and nonmetastatic thyroid tumors (dated by TCRdb to between 2020 and 2021). In terms of the full investigation: The researchers compared repertoires between peripheral blood samples and tumor or nodule tissue samples from patients with malignant or benign thyroid disease.

The paper as a whole reports these results and caveats: TCR beta diversity was reported as significantly higher in malignant tumors than in benign nodules, in both blood and tumor samples.

The library was generated by PCR. Reads for this sample came from an Illumina HiSeq 4000. High-throughput sequencing was used to profile the CDR3 region of the TCR beta-chain in every patient. In the authors' own workflow: The researchers built a classifier to tell apart papillary thyroid cancer patients with distant metastasis, based on CDR3 differences among clinicopathological groups. Repertoire diversity was assessed with the Shannon index, and tumor-blood repertoire similarity with the Morisita-Horn index. Starting from the raw public reads, TCRdb applied fastp trimming at Q25, assembled clones with MiXCR and retained in-frame beta chains. The V and J calls follow TCRdb's processing rather than the paper's. In this sample the table shows under 95,000 clones, about 9.1% of which occur a single time. Roughly 10% of the sample is held by the ten biggest clonotypes.

In this chain, TRBV19 is recombined with TRBJ2-7, and TRBD1 may be the D gene, going by 5 matching bases. Sequencing was performed on blood. The TCR was taken from a female donor with papillary thyroid cancer or a benign thyroid nodule (not recorded which). Some clones in this sample may be carry-over from other donors' samples. The CDR3 corresponds to CASSRRTSEGVTHEQYF. The DNA sequence follows: TGTGCCAGTAGCCGACGTACTTCCGAAGGGGTCACCCACGAGCAGTACTTC.